The sequence of this TCR beta chain was determined in a study of cytomegalovirus exposure and HLA in healthy donors. Study-level findings and limits: The productive fraction for most TCR beta V segments was about 90% or about 30% in an earlier analysis. In vitro assays verified that three CMV-associated chains recognized CMV antigens specifically.

A remark on this clone: Its antigen is unidentified.

Germline lookup yields CDR1 SQVTM and CDR2 ANQGSEA. V gave up 4 bases and J gave up 2 bases, with 9 bases separating them. The CDR3 runs 14 residues. PCR was performed using 60 Vbeta and 13 Jbeta primers. The data were produced by immunoSEQ multiplex PCR, yet TCRdb's version contains in-frame clones alone and is incomplete. Among 100,000 to 150,000 clones listed, under 75% were seen once. The rearrangement joins TRBV29-1 to TRBJ2-6; weak D call: TRBD1 (5 bases). The TCR sequence derives from a woman in her 40s in good health and CMV-seronegative. Sequences were obtained from PBMCs. CDR3 loop: CSVVPGTGANVLTF. Here the CDR3 DNA reads TGCAGCGTTGTCCCAGGGACTGGGGCCAACGTCCTGACTTTC.